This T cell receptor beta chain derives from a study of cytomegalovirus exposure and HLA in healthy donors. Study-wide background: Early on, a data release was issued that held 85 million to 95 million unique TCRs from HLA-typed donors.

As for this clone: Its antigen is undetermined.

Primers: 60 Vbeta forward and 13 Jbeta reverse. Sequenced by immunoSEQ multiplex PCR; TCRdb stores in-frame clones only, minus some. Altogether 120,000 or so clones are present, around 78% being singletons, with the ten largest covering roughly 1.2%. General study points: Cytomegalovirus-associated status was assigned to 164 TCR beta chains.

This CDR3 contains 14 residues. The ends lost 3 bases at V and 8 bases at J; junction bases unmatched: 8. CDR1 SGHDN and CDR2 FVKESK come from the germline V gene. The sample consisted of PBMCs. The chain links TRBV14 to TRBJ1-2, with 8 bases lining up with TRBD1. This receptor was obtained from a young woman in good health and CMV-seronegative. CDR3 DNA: TGTGCCAGCAGCCACCTCGAACAGGGGGTGGGCTACACCTTC. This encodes CASSHLEQGVGYTF.